This T cell receptor beta chain was identified in a study of Ad26.COV2.S vaccination and SARS-CoV-2 variants. About the study: It was the COV1001 Ad26.COV2.S trial arm that included the donor. The study's findings and limits: The breadth of spike-specific CD8+ and CD4+ T cell responses after vaccination was reportedly substantial. Total T cell responses, in the TCR breadth and depth analyses, may have been underestimated.

TCRdb's table, derived via immunoSEQ multiplex PCR, lists solely in-frame clones and lacks some. Counted here are around 300,000 clones, more than 85% occurring once; the ten biggest clones make up about 4.6%. The CDR3 loop spans 15 amino acids. Germline values: CDR1 SGHVS, CDR2 FNYEAQ. The V end was cut by 8 bases, the J end by 7 bases, with 21 bases between. This clone was found once. The antigen remains unidentified. Sample treatment: 19 received Ad26.COV2.S at low or high dose, single or two shots; several received placebo; per-sample allocation not given. Following the first vaccine or placebo injection, samples were taken on day 63.

The clonotype comes from a person aged 18 to 59 who received the Ad26.COV2.S COVID-19 vaccine or a placebo. The sample here was peripheral blood, taken in a trial of Ad26.COV2.S vaccine versus placebo. The rearrangement links TRBV7-6 to TRBJ1-3; the D is unclear. The CDR3 coding sequence is TGTGCCAGCTCCGAGTTTTTATATTCGGAGAACACCATATATTTT. Translation: CASSEFLYSENTIYF.